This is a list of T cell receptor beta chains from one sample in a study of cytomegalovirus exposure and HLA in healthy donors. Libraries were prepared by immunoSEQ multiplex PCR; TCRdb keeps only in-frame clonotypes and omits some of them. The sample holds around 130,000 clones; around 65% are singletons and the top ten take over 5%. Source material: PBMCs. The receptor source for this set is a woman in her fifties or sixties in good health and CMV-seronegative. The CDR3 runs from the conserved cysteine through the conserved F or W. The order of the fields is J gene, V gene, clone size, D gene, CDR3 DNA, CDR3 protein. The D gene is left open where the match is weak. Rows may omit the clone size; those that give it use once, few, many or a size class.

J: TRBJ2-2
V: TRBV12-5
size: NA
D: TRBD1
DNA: TGTGCTAGTGGTTCCGGGACAGGGGGGACCGGGGAGCTGTTTTTT
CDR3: CASGSGTGGTGELFF

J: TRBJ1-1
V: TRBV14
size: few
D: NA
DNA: TGTGCCAGCAGCCAAGTGGGGGGCACTGAAGCTTTCTTT
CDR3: CASSQVGGTEAFF

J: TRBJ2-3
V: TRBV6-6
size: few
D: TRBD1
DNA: TGTGCCAGCAGATTACTATGGACAGGACCAGATACGCAGTATTTT
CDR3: CASRLLWTGPDTQYF

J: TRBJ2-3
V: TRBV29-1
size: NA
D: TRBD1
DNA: TGCAGCGTGGGACAGCTAGAGGATACGCAGTATTTT
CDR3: CSVGQLEDTQYF

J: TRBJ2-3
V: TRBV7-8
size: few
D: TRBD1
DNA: TGTGCCAGCAGCGGGGACAGGAGGGGTACAGATACGCAGTATTTT
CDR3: CASSGDRRGTDTQYF

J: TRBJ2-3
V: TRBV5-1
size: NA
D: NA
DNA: TGCGCCAGCAGCGCGGACAGTAGCACAGATACGCAGTATTTT
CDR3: CASSADSSTDTQYF

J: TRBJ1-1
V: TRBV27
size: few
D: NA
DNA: TGTGCCAGCAGTTCCCTATCCAGGGGATTCGGGCTTGAAGCTTTCTTT
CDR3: CASSSLSRGFGLEAFF

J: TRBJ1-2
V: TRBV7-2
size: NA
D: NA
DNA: TGTGCCAGCAGCTTAGAATTTCCGGTTAACTATGGCTACACCTTC
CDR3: CASSLEFPVNYGYTF

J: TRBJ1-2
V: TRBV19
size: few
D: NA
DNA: TGTGCCAGTAGTGTTACACAGCTCTATGGCTACACCTTC
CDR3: CASSVTQLYGYTF

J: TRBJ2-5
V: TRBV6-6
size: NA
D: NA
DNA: TGTGCCAGCAGTCCTTCCAGGATCCAAATCCGGGAGACCCAGTACTTC
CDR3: CASSPSRIQIRETQYF

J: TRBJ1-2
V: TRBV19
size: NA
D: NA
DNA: TGTGCCAGTAGCCTACAGGGAAGCGGCTACACCTTC
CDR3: CASSLQGSGYTF

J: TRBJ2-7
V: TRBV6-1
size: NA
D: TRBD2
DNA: TGTGCCAGCAGCCGGACTAGCGGATCCTACGAGCAGTACTTC
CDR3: CASSRTSGSYEQYF

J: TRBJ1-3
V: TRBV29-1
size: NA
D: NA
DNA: TGCAGCGTTGGCGGGTTTAGGAGGGACACCATATATTTT
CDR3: CSVGGFRRDTIYF

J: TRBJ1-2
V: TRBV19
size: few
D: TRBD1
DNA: TGTGCCAGTACCAGACAGGGAACCCTCTATGGCTACACCTTC
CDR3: CASTRQGTLYGYTF

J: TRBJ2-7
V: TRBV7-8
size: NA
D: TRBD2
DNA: TGTGCCAGCAGCTTACAGGCTAGCGGGGGGACCTACGAGCAGTACTTC
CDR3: CASSLQASGGTYEQYF

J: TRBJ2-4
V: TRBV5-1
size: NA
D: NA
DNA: TGCGCCAGCAGCCATATCAGTAAAAACATTCAGTACTTC
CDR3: CASSHISKNIQYF

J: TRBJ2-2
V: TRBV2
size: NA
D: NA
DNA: TGTGCCAGCAGGTTAAGCGGAGCCTACACCGGGGAGCTGTTTTTT
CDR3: CASRLSGAYTGELFF

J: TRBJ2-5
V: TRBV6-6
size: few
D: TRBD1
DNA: TGTGCCAGCAGTTACGGGGCAGGGGGCCAAGAGACCCAGTACTTC
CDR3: CASSYGAGGQETQYF

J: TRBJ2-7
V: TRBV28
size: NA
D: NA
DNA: TGTGCCAGCAGTTCCTTCTACGAGCAGTACTTC
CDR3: CASSSFYEQYF

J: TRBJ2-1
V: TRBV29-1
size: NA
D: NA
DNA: TGCAGCGTTGAAGAGGTCAGGGAGCAGTTCTTC
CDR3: CSVEEVREQFF

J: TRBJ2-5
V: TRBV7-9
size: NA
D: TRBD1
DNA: TGTGCCAGCAGCTCGACAGGGTTTGAGACCCAGTACTTC
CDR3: CASSSTGFETQYF

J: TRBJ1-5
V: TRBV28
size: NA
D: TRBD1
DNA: TGTGCCAGCAGTTCACACGGACAGGGTAGCAATCAGCCCCAGCATTTT
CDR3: CASSSHGQGSNQPQHF

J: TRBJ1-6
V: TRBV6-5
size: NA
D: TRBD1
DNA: TGTGCCAGCAGTCGGACAGGGCCTGATTCACCCCTCCACTTT
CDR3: CASSRTGPDSPLHF

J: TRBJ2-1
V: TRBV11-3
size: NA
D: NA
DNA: TGTGCCAGCAGCTCCGGAGGGGGGGTTCACAATGAGCAGTTCTTC
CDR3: CASSSGGGVHNEQFF

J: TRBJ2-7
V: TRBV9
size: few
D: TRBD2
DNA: TGTGCCAGCAGCGTAAGTGGCGGGAGCTACGAGCAGTACTTC
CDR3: CASSVSGGSYEQYF

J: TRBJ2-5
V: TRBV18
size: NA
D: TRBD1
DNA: TGTGCCAGCTCCAGACAGGGCCCCCAAGAGACCCAGTACTTC
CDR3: CASSRQGPQETQYF

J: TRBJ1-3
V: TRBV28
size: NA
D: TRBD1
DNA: TGTGCCAGCAGCGGGACAGCGAGTTCCTCTGGAAACACCATATATTTT
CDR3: CASSGTASSSGNTIYF

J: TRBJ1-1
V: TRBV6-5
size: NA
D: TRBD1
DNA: TGTGCCAGCAGCGGGGGACAGGGGGCGAACACTGAAGCTTTCTTT
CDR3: CASSGGQGANTEAFF

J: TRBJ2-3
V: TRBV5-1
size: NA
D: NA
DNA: TGCGCCAGCAGCTTGGCCGTGGCAAGAGATACGCAGTATTTT
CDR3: CASSLAVARDTQYF

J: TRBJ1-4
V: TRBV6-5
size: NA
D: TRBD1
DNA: TGTGCCAGCAGTTCTCGACAGGGGGTCTTTGAACTGCTTTTT
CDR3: CASSSRQGVFELLF

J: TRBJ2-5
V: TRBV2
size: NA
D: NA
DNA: TGTGCCAGCAGTTTAGGGACATTGAGAGAGACCCAGTACTTC
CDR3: CASSLGTLRETQYF

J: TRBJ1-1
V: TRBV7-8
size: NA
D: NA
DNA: TGTGCCAGCAGGTCCGCAGGGGAAGCTTTCTTT
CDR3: CASRSAGEAFF

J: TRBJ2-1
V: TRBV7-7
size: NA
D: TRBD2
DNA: TGTGCCAGCAGCATGGGGACTAGCGGGAGTAATGAGCAGTTCTTC
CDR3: CASSMGTSGSNEQFF

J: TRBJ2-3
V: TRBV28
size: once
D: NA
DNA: TGTGCCAGCAGCTTTTCATTGGGCCAGACAGATACGCAGTATTTT
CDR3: CASSFSLGQTDTQYF

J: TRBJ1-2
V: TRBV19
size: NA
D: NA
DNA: TGTGCCAGTAGTATTAGGCGGCAGGGGATCTGGGGCTACACCTTC
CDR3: CASSIRRQGIWGYTF

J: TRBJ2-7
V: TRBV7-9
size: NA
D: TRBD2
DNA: TGTGCCAGCAGCTGGGGAGTAGCGGGAGTTGAAGAGCAGTACTTC
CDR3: CASSWGVAGVEEQYF

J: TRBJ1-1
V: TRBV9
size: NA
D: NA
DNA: TGTGCCAGCAGCGTGGGAAGGGGCACTGAAGCTTTCTTT
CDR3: CASSVGRGTEAFF

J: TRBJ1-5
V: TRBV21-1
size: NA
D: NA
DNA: TGTGCCAGCAGCAATCTACGACAGGGCGGCAGCCAGCCCCAGCATTTT
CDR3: CASSNLRQGGSQPQHF

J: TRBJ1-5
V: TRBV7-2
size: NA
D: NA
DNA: TGTGCCAGCAGCCCAACTGTAGGCAATCAGCCCCAGCATTTT
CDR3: CASSPTVGNQPQHF

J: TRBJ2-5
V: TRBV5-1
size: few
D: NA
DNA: TGCGCCAGCAGCTTTCTAGAGACCCAGTACTTC
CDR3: CASSFLETQYF

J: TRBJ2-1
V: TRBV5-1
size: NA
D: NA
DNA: TGCGCCAGCAGCCGGGCAGGGGACGAGTTCTTC
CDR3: CASSRAGDEFF

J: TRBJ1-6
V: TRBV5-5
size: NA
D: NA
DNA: TGTGCCAGCAGTCTGGACATCTCCTATAATTCACCCCTCCACTTT
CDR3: CASSLDISYNSPLHF

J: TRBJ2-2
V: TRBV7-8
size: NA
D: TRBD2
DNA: TGTGCCAGCAGCTCCGGACTAGCGCAGAACACCGGGGAGCTGTTTTTT
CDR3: CASSSGLAQNTGELFF

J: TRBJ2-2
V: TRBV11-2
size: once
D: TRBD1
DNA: TGTGCCAGCAGCTGGTCCCTTCCAGGGGGCACCGGGGAGCTGTTTTTT
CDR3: CASSWSLPGGTGELFF

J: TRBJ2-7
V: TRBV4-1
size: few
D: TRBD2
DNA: TGCGCCAGCAGCCAACGTGCGGGAGACCCCTACGAGCAGTACTTC
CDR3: CASSQRAGDPYEQYF

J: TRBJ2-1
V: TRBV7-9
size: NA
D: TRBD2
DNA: TGTGCCAGCAGCACAGGACTAGCGGCGGTCAATGAGCAGTTCTTC
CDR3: CASSTGLAAVNEQFF

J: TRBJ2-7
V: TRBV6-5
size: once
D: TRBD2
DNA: TGTGCCAGCCGTGTGGTTCAGGGACTAACCTACGAGCAGTACTTC
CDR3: CASRVVQGLTYEQYF

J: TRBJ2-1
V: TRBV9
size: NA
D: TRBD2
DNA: TGTGCCAGCAGCGTAGTAGTAGCGGGGTCAAATGAGCAGTTCTTC
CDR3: CASSVVVAGSNEQFF

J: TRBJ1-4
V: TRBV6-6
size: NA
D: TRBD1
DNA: TGTGCCAGCTTACCGGGACAGTCATTAAATAATGAAAAACTGTTTTTT
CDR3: CASLPGQSLNNEKLFF

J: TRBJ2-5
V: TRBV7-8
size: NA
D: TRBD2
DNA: TGTGCCAGCAGCTCCGGGAGGGAAGAGACCCAGTACTTC
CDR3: CASSSGREETQYF

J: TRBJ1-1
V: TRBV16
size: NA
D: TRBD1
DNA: TGTGCCAGCAGCCCCTCGACAGGGGGAATCACTGAAGCTTTCTTT
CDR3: CASSPSTGGITEAFF

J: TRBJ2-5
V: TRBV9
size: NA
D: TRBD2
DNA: TGTGCCAGCAGCGCCCCTAGCGGGGGGGCCGTAGAGACCCAGTACTTC
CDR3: CASSAPSGGAVETQYF

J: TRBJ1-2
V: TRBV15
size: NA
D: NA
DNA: TGTGCCACCAGCGGGAGTCACAATGGCTACACCTTC
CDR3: CATSGSHNGYTF

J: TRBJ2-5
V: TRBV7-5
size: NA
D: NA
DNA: TGTGTCAGAAGCTTACCTGACTGGCAATCAGAAGAGACCCAGTACTTC
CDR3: CVRSLPDWQSEETQYF

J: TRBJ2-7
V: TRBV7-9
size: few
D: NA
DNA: TGTGCCACCTCAATTGAGGACTACGAGCAGTACTTC
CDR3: CATSIEDYEQYF